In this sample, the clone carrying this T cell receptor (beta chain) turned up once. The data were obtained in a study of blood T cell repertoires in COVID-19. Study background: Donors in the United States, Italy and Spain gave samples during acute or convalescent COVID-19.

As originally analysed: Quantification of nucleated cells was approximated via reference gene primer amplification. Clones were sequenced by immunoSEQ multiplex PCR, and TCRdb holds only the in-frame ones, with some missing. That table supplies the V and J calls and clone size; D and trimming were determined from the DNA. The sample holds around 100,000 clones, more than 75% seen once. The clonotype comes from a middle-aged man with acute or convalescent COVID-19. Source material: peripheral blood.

The CDR3 DNA reads as TGTGCCAGCAGTTCTCTAGGCGGGGAGTTGGGAACAGATACGCAGTATTTT. Protein: CASSSLGGELGTDTQYF. The chain employs TRBV5-6 and TRBJ2-3; a weak D match, TRBD2 (6 bases). This CDR3 region has 17 residues. Between the trimmed V and J ends, which lost 5 bases and 3 bases, there was a span of 22 bases. The germline CDR1 and CDR2 sequences are SGHDT and YYEEEE.